A selection of T cell receptor beta chains follows, all from one sample in a study of cytomegalovirus exposure and HLA in healthy donors. The method was immunoSEQ multiplex PCR; TCRdb's version includes in-frame clones alone and lacks a portion of them. The sample shows 100,000 to 150,000 clones, just under 75% of them seen only once. Sequenced sample: PBMCs. The receptors here all came from a man aged 55 to 69 in good health and CMV-seropositive. The CDR3 runs from the conserved cysteine through the conserved F or W. The D gene is left open where the match is weak. Rows give clone size only sometimes, using once, few, many, or a class for an expanded clone.

size,V,J,D,CDR3,DNA
.,TRBV6-5,TRBJ2-5,.,CASSLTGFLIQETQYF,TGTGCCAGCAGTTTAACAGGGTTCTTAATCCAAGAGACCCAGTACTTC
.,TRBV4-1,TRBJ1-2,TRBD1,CASSQDKGATLGGYTF,TGCGCCAGCAGCCAAGATAAGGGGGCGACCCTCGGTGGCTACACCTTC
once,TRBV19,TRBJ2-7,TRBD1,CASGTGNYYEQYF,TGTGCCAGTGGGACAGGGAACTACTACGAGCAGTACTTC
.,TRBV18,TRBJ1-4,.,CASSLRGDEKLFF,TGTGCCAGCTCACTTCGGGGTGATGAAAAACTGTTTTTT
.,TRBV7-4,TRBJ2-1,.,CASSFNQEDFSSYNEQFF,TGTGCCAGCAGCTTCAACCAAGAGGATTTTAGCTCCTACAATGAGCAGTTCTTC
few,TRBV18,TRBJ2-5,.,CASSPPAGETQYF,TGTGCCAGCTCACCACCGGCTGGAGAGACCCAGTACTTC
.,TRBV28,TRBJ1-6,.,CASISGPLHF,TGTGCCAGCATTTCAGGGCCCCTCCACTTT
.,TRBV5-4,TRBJ1-2,TRBD1,CASSGRQGFGSYTF,TGTGCCAGCAGCGGACGACAGGGATTCGGAAGCTACACCTTC
.,TRBV5-1,TRBJ1-1,.,CASSARQANTEAFF,TGCGCCAGCAGCGCGAGACAGGCGAACACTGAAGCTTTCTTT
.,TRBV2,TRBJ1-2,.,CASSTDGEGGYTF,TGTGCCAGCAGTACGGACGGGGAGGGTGGCTACACCTTC
.,TRBV5-1,TRBJ1-1,.,CASYLSGNTEAFF,TGCGCCAGCTACTTGAGCGGGAACACTGAAGCTTTCTTT
.,TRBV11-3,TRBJ2-7,.,CASSLRLRSSYEQYF,TGTGCCAGCAGCCTAAGGCTCCGGAGCTCCTACGAGCAGTACTTC
.,TRBV5-1,TRBJ2-3,.,CASSLSGGSDTQYF,TGCGCCAGCAGCTTATCGGGGGGCTCGGATACGCAGTATTTT
.,TRBV7-4,TRBJ1-1,TRBD1,CASSYEGQGLTEAFF,TGTGCCAGCAGCTACGAGGGACAGGGGCTCACTGAAGCTTTCTTT
.,TRBV18,TRBJ2-7,.,CASSPLTGPQSEQYF,TGTGCCAGCTCACCACTTACAGGTCCGCAGAGCGAGCAGTACTTC
.,TRBV21-1,TRBJ2-7,.,CASSTLPGGEQYF,TGTGCCAGCAGCACCCTCCCCGGGGGCGAGCAGTACTTC
.,TRBV7-9,TRBJ1-3,.,CASSLDGPPGNTIYF,TGTGCCAGCAGCTTAGATGGGCCTCCTGGAAACACCATATATTTT
.,TRBV9,TRBJ2-5,.,CASSTRGAGETQYF,TGTGCCAGCAGCACACGGGGGGCGGGGGAGACCCAGTACTTC
.,TRBV10-1,TRBJ2-3,.,CASSEANTDTQYF,TGCGCCAGCAGTGAAGCAAACACAGATACGCAGTATTTT
.,TRBV9,TRBJ1-4,TRBD1,CASSDSSRDSREKLFF,TGTGCCAGCAGCGATTCATCCCGGGACAGTCGGGAAAAACTGTTTTTT
.,TRBV6-1,TRBJ2-5,.,CASSEYSSYQETQYF,TGTGCCAGCAGTGAATACAGCAGTTATCAAGAGACCCAGTACTTC
few,TRBV5-4,TRBJ1-5,TRBD1,CASSLDGQGDQPQHF,TGTGCCAGCAGCTTGGACGGACAGGGAGATCAGCCCCAGCATTTT
.,TRBV15,TRBJ2-3,.,CATSRDRSLTTDTQYF,TGTGCCACCAGCAGAGATCGTAGCTTGACCACAGATACGCAGTATTTT
few,TRBV2,TRBJ2-7,.,CASRGAAYEQYF,TGTGCCAGCAGGGGGGCGGCCTACGAGCAGTACTTC
.,TRBV28,TRBJ1-5,.,CASRERVGGPQHF,TGTGCCAGCAGGGAGCGGGTAGGCGGGCCCCAGCATTTT
.,TRBV2,TRBJ2-5,.,CASTTTAQETQYF,TGTGCCAGCACCACGACAGCACAAGAGACCCAGTACTTC
.,TRBV7-2,TRBJ2-3,TRBD2,CASSGRGADTQYF,TGTGCCAGCTCCGGGAGGGGGGCAGATACGCAGTATTTT
.,TRBV27,TRBJ2-7,.,CATLPITGNPYEQYF,TGTGCCACCCTACCCATCACAGGGAACCCCTACGAGCAGTACTTC
.,TRBV5-6,TRBJ1-5,.,CASSLGRGGLYSNQPQHF,TGTGCCAGCAGCTTGGGAAGGGGCGGATTGTATAGCAATCAGCCCCAGCATTTT
once,TRBV5-4,TRBJ2-1,TRBD1,CASSLRTGGPLYNEQFF,TGTGCCAGCAGCTTACGGACAGGGGGCCCCCTTTACAATGAGCAGTTCTTC
.,TRBV7-3,TRBJ2-7,.,CASSLAAALIHEQYF,TGTGCCAGCAGCTTAGCGGCAGCCCTTATCCACGAGCAGTACTTC
.,TRBV4-1,TRBJ1-1,.,CASSHLAPGTEAFF,TGCGCCAGCAGCCACCTCGCCCCGGGCACTGAAGCTTTCTTT
.,TRBV6-1,TRBJ1-2,.,CASSETEGGYTF,TGTGCCAGCAGTGAGACAGAAGGGGGCTACACCTTC
once,TRBV5-1,TRBJ2-2,.,CASSSIGDTGELFF,TGCGCCAGCAGCTCCATCGGGGACACCGGGGAGCTGTTTTTT
.,TRBV9,TRBJ2-5,TRBD1,CASSIRTGGQEAQYF,TGTGCCAGCAGCATTCGGACAGGGGGCCAAGAGGCCCAGTACTTC
.,TRBV7-2,TRBJ1-6,.,CASSRGASVADNSPLHF,TGTGCCAGCAGCCGTGGAGCCTCCGTTGCCGATAATTCACCCCTCCACTTT
once,TRBV30,TRBJ1-2,.,CAWSRPPRLYGYTF,TGTGCCTGGAGTCGGCCCCCGAGGCTCTATGGCTACACCTTC
.,TRBV11-2,TRBJ2-5,TRBD1,CASSNRDRGQETQYF,TGTGCCAGCAGCAACCGGGACAGGGGCCAAGAGACCCAGTACTTC
.,TRBV29-1,TRBJ1-2,TRBD1,CSGRQGNYGYTF,TGCAGCGGGAGACAGGGGAACTATGGCTACACCTTC
.,TRBV28,TRBJ1-2,.,CASSLGHSNYGYTF,TGTGCCAGCAGTTTGGGGCACTCTAACTATGGCTACACCTTC
.,TRBV6-1,TRBJ1-2,.,CASGRGTMWYYGYTF,TGTGCCAGCGGGCGGGGGACGATGTGGTACTATGGCTACACCTTC
.,TRBV5-4,TRBJ2-3,TRBD2,CASSFPSGAGDTQYF,TGTGCCAGCAGCTTTCCTAGCGGGGCAGGGGATACGCAGTATTTT
.,TRBV11-2,TRBJ1-1,TRBD1,CASSLYPGQISMNTEAFF,TGTGCCAGCAGCCTATACCCGGGACAGATTTCCATGAACACTGAAGCTTTCTTT
few,TRBV5-5,TRBJ1-1,TRBD1,CASSLEFLGTGMGTEAFF,TGTGCCAGCAGCTTGGAATTTCTTGGGACAGGGATGGGCACTGAAGCTTTCTTT
.,TRBV18,TRBJ1-1,.,CASSPMNTGMGAEAFF,TGTGCCAGCTCACCGATGAACACAGGGATGGGGGCTGAAGCTTTCTTT
once,TRBV13,TRBJ1-1,TRBD1,CASSLGQGSTEAFF,TGTGCCAGCAGCTTGGGACAGGGATCCACTGAAGCTTTCTTT
few,TRBV7-9,TRBJ1-2,TRBD1,CASRPPGQGFGYTF,TGTGCCAGCAGACCCCCGGGACAGGGCTTCGGCTACACCTTC